These T cell receptor beta chains were read from a single sample in a study of blood T cell repertoires in COVID-19. TCRdb's copy holds only in-frame clones and misses some; the assay was immunoSEQ multiplex PCR. The sample lists about 320,000 clones, around 85% occurring once. Sequencing used peripheral blood. The source of these receptors is a human donor in a cohort sampled during active COVID-19. The CDR3 runs from the conserved cysteine through the conserved F or W. The order of the fields is clone size, V gene, J gene, D gene, CDR3 DNA, CDR3 protein. A D gene is named only where the DNA matches it firmly. Some rows have no size entry. The others give once, few or many, or a class for an expanded clone.

few	TRBV5-1	TRBJ1-1	.	TGCGCCAGCAGCTTGGGACAGAAAGGTGAAGCTTTCTTT	CASSLGQKGEAFF
.	TRBV24-1	TRBJ2-5	.	TGTGCCACCAGTGGACAGATTCAAGAGACCCAGTACTTC	CATSGQIQETQYF
.	TRBV6-6	TRBJ1-1	.	TGTGCCAGCAGTTACCTCGACAGTTTCAACGCTTTCTTT	CASSYLDSFNAFF
few	TRBV11-2	TRBJ1-5	TRBD1	TGTGCCAGCAGCCGAGATACAGGGGTCAGTCAGCCCCAGCATTTT	CASSRDTGVSQPQHF
.	TRBV3-1/TRBV3-2	TRBJ2-2	TRBD2	TGTGCCAGCAGCCTAGGGACTAGCGGGGGGCGGAACACCGGGGAGCTGTTTTTT	CASSLGTSGGRNTGELFF
.	TRBV15	TRBJ2-2	.	TGTGCCACCGCAAGGGGTGCCGGGGAGCTGTTTTTT	CATARGAGELFF
.	TRBV11-2	TRBJ1-4	TRBD1	TGTGCCAGCAGCTCCCGGGACAGGGGGACTAATGAAAAACTGTTTTTT	CASSSRDRGTNEKLFF
.	TRBV10-3	TRBJ2-1	TRBD2	TGTGCCATCAGTGAGTTAGAAACGGGGGGGGACAATGAGCAGTTCTTC	CAISELETGGDNEQFF
.	TRBV6-2/TRBV6-3	TRBJ2-1	TRBD2	TGTGCCAGCAGTTTGACTTTAGCGGGGGGACGCGAGCAGTTCTTC	CASSLTLAGGREQFF
.	TRBV27	TRBJ2-2	TRBD1	TGTGCCAGCAGTTGGTTTAGGGGGCAGAACACCGGGGAGCTGTTTTTT	CASSWFRGQNTGELFF
.	TRBV6-5	TRBJ2-7	TRBD1	TGTGCCAGCATTACCGGGACAGGGGGCTACGAGCAGTACTTC	CASITGTGGYEQYF
.	TRBV30	TRBJ1-1	.	TGTGCCTGGAGACGGACTATGAACACTGAAGCTTTCTTT	CAWRRTMNTEAFF
.	TRBV6-2/TRBV6-3	TRBJ1-5	TRBD1	TGTGCCAGCAGTTACCTGGCAGGGGGGCAGCCCCAGCATTTT	CASSYLAGGQPQHF
.	TRBV2	TRBJ1-5	TRBD1	TGTGCCAGCAGTGAAAACCAGGGGGCCATTATGGGATGGCATTTT	CASSENQGAIMGWHF
.	TRBV9	TRBJ1-2	.	TGTGCCAGCAGCGTAGGAGGAGGTTCTAACTATGGCTACACCTTC	CASSVGGGSNYGYTF
.	TRBV4-1	TRBJ2-1	TRBD2	TGCGCCAGCAGCCAAGCGTCCCTAGCGGGGGTGGAGCAGTTCTTC	CASSQASLAGVEQFF
.	TRBV12-5	TRBJ1-6	TRBD1	TGTGCTAGTGGTTTGGTATTAAGACAGGGGGACTCACCCCTCCACTTT	CASGLVLRQGDSPLHF
.	TRBV6-5	TRBJ1-5	TRBD1	TGTGCCAGCAGCGGGACAGGGATCGGGGATCAGCCCCAGCATTTT	CASSGTGIGDQPQHF
.	TRBV10-3	TRBJ2-1	TRBD2	TGTGCCATCAGGGCGACTAGCGGCCTTAATGAGCAGTTCTTC	CAIRATSGLNEQFF
.	TRBV7-2	TRBJ2-7	.	TGTGCCAGCAGCTTAGGGCCACCCGAGCAGTACTTC	CASSLGPPEQYF
.	TRBV4-1	TRBJ2-2	.	TGCGCCAGCAGCCAAGGACTAGCGAACACCGGGGAGCTGTTTTTT	CASSQGLANTGELFF
.	TRBV30	TRBJ2-2	TRBD1	TGTGCCTGGAGTATTCGAAACCCCGGGACAGGGGGCCGAGGGGAGCTGTTTTTT	CAWSIRNPGTGGRGELFF
.	TRBV5-1	TRBJ2-2	TRBD1	TGCGCCAGCAGCTTGGCCTGGGGGACAGGGGGCAACACCGGGGAGCTGTTTTTT	CASSLAWGTGGNTGELFF
.	TRBV15	TRBJ1-1	TRBD1	TGTGCCACCAGTTGGGGAAACAGGGGGGTAAAGAACACTGAAGCTTTCTTT	CATSWGNRGVKNTEAFF
.	TRBV27	TRBJ1-1	.	TGTGCCAGCAGTTCCCGGGGGGCTTTTGAAGCTTTCTTT	CASSSRGAFEAFF
few	TRBV3-1/TRBV3-2	TRBJ2-2	.	TGTGCCAGCAGCCAAGGACTAGCCGGGGAGCTGTTTTTT	CASSQGLAGELFF
many	TRBV5-6	TRBJ2-7	.	TGTGCCAGCAGCGTATTTCGCGGTGCCTACGAGCAGTACTTC	CASSVFRGAYEQYF
.	TRBV7-9	TRBJ2-1	.	TGTGCCAGCACCCTTCGGGACTCCAAGGCCGGGTTCTTC	CASTLRDSKAGFF
few	TRBV7-2	TRBJ2-7	.	TGTGCCAGCAGCTTAGGTACAGGGCTGACCTACGAGCAGTACTTC	CASSLGTGLTYEQYF
.	TRBV3-1/TRBV3-2	TRBJ1-1	.	TGTGCCAGCAGCCGTGCAGGGCCCTTAGGAACTGAAGCTTTCTTT	CASSRAGPLGTEAFF
.	TRBV5-1	TRBJ1-1	TRBD1	TGCGCCAGCAGCTTTCGTCCCGGGACAGGGGAGGACACTGAAGCTTTCTTT	CASSFRPGTGEDTEAFF
.	TRBV3-1/TRBV3-2	TRBJ2-2	TRBD2	TGTGCCAGCAGCCATAATAGCGGGGGCACCGGGGAGCTGTTTTTT	CASSHNSGGTGELFF
.	TRBV12-3/TRBV12-4	TRBJ1-1	.	TGTGCCAGCGGTGTCGGAGCTGAAGCTTTCTTT	CASGVGAEAFF
.	TRBV5-4	TRBJ1-2	TRBD1	TGTGCCAGCAGCTACCCAGGGGGTTACTATGGCTACACCTTC	CASSYPGGYYGYTF
.	TRBV6-5	TRBJ1-5	.	TGTGCCAGCTCTGTCTATAGCAATCAGCCCCAGCATTTT	CASSVYSNQPQHF
.	TRBV30	TRBJ1-1	.	TGTGCCTGGAGTGCGGCAGGGGTAGAGGACACTGAAGCTTTCTTT	CAWSAAGVEDTEAFF
.	TRBV6-6	TRBJ2-3	TRBD2	TGTGCCAGCAGTCCGCCCTCCGGGGGGGACGCAAATACGCAGTATTTT	CASSPPSGGDANTQYF
.	TRBV5-6	TRBJ2-3	.	TGTGCCAGCAGCTTGGAGTCAGCAGATACGCAGTATTTT	CASSLESADTQYF
.	TRBV4-1	TRBJ1-2	.	TGCGCCAGCAGCCAAACCGGGTCGTTAGGCTACACCTTC	CASSQTGSLGYTF
.	TRBV6-4	TRBJ1-2	TRBD1	TGTGCCAGCAGTGTGGAGACAGGGGTATCTGGCTACACCTTC	CASSVETGVSGYTF
few	TRBV6-5	TRBJ1-2	TRBD1	TGTGCCAGCAGTCCCCGGGACAGGGGTGGCTACACCTTC	CASSPRDRGGYTF